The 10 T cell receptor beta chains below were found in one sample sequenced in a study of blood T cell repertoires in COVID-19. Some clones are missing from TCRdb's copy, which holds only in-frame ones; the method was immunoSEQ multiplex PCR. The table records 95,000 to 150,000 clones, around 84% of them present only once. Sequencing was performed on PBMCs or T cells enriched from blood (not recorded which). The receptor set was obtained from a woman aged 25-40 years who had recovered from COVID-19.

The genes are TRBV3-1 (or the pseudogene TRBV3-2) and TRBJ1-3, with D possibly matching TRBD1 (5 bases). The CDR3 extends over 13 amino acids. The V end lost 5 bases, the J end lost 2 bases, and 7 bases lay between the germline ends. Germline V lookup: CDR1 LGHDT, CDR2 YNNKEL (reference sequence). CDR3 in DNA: TGTGCCAGCAGCGAGACAGCTGGAAACACCATATATTTT. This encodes CASSETAGNTIYF.

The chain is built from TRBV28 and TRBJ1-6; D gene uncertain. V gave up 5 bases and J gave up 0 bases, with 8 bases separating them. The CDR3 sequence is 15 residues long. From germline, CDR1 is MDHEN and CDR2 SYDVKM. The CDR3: CASSPQSSYNSPLHF. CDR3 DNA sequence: TGTGCCAGCAGTCCACAGAGCTCCTATAATTCACCCCTCCACTTT. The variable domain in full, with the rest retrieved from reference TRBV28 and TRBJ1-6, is DVKVTQSSRYLVKRTGEKVFLECVQDMDHENMFWYRQDPGLGLRLIYFSYDVKMKEKGDIPEGYSVSREKKERFSLILESASTNQTSMYLCASSPQSSYNSPLHFGNGTRLTVT.

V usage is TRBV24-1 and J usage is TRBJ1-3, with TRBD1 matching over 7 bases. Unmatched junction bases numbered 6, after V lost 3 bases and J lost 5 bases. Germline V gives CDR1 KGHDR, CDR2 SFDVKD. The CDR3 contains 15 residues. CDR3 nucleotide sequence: TGTGCCACCAGTGATGCCGGGACAGACAGAAACACCATATATTTT. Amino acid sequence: CATSDAGTDRNTIYF.

The CDR3 nucleotides read TGTGCCAGCAGTTTAACAGGACGTCTGAACTCTGGAAACACCATATATTTT. Amino acid sequence: CASSLTGRLNSGNTIYF. The chain is built from TRBV27 and TRBJ1-3, with D possibly TRBD1 on 5 matching bases. The V gene lost 2 bases and the J gene lost 0 bases, with 14 bases spanning the gap. CDR1 and CDR2 (germline): MNHEY, SMNVEV (reference sequence). The CDR3 runs 17 residues.

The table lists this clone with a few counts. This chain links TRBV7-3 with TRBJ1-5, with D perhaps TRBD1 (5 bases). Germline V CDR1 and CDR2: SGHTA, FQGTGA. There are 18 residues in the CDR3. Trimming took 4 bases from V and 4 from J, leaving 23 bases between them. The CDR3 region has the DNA TGTGCCAGCAGCTGGTGGCGGGACGCTGGGAATAATAATCAGCCCCAGCATTTT. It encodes CASSWWRDAGNNNQPQHF.

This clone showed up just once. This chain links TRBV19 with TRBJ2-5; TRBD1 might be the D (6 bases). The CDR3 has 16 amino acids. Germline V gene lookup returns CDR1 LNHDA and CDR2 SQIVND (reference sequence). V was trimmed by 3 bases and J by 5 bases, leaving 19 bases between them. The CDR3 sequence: CASSIRPGTRSETQYF. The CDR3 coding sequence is TGTGCCAGTAGTATTCGTCCCGGGACACGGAGTGAGACCCAGTACTTC.

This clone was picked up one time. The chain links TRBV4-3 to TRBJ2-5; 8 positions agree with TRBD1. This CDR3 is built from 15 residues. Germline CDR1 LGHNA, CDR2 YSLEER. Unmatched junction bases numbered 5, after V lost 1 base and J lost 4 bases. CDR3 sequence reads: CASSQGQGTGETQYF. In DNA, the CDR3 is TGCGCCAGCAGCCAAGGACAGGGGACGGGAGAGACCCAGTACTTC.

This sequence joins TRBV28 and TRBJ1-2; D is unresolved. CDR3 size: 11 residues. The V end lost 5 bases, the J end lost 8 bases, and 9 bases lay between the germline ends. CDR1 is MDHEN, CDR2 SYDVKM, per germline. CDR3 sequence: CASSTTLGYTF. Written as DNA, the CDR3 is TGTGCCAGCAGTACAACATTGGGCTACACCTTC.

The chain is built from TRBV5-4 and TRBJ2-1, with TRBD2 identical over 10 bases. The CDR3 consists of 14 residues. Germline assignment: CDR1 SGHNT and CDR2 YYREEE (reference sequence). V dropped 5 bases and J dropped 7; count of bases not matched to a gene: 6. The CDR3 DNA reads TGTGCCAGCAGAACACTAGCGGGACGGAATGAGCAGTTCTTC. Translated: CASRTLAGRNEQFF.

CDR3 bases: TGTGCCTGGAGTGTAACCCAAGTGGGCGGCTACACCTTC. The encoded protein is CAWSVTQVGGYTF. The rearrangement links TRBV30 to TRBJ1-2; D is unclear. V shed 0 bases and J shed 8 bases, with 13 bases lying between them. The length of the CDR3 is 13 residues. Germline V lookup: CDR1 GTSNPN, CDR2 SVGIG (reference sequence).